Listed below are T cell receptor beta chains from one sample, sequenced in a study of cytotoxic CD8 clonotypes in ibrutinib-treated CLL. The protocol was immunoSEQ multiplex PCR, while the TCRdb copy is restricted to in-frame clones and leaves out a portion. The sample lists under 150,000 clones, 75% to 85% occurring once. The starting material was PBMCs, obtained after 36 months of ibrutinib treatment. The source of these receptors is a human donor with chronic lymphocytic leukemia. CDR3s leave out the opening cysteine and the closing phenylalanine or tryptophan. The order of the fields is clone size, V gene, J gene, CDR3 protein. Clone size is not always given. Where it is, it says once, few, many or a class for expanded clones.

abundance: .; v_gene: TRBV18; j_gene: TRBJ2-7; CDR3aa: ASSPPSGRFYEQY
abundance: .; v_gene: TRBV28; j_gene: TRBJ1-2; CDR3aa: ASITLFGYNYGYT
abundance: few; v_gene: TRBV27; j_gene: TRBJ1-1; CDR3aa: ASKYYDGNTEAF
abundance: .; v_gene: TRBV18; j_gene: TRBJ2-7; CDR3aa: ASYHQEGSFSYEQY
abundance: .; v_gene: TRBV29-1; j_gene: TRBJ1-2; CDR3aa: SVDNRPSGVGYT
abundance: .; v_gene: TRBV18; j_gene: TRBJ1-2; CDR3aa: ASSPIFQARYGYT
abundance: .; v_gene: TRBV11-2; j_gene: TRBJ2-1; CDR3aa: ATERRDTYNEQF
abundance: .; v_gene: TRBV12-2; j_gene: TRBJ2-7; CDR3aa: ASRVLISGGPYEQY
abundance: .; v_gene: TRBV12-1; j_gene: TRBJ1-5; CDR3aa: ASSVTSGTGGDQPQH
abundance: few; v_gene: TRBV18; j_gene: TRBJ1-5; CDR3aa: ASSPPGQTQPQH
abundance: .; v_gene: TRBV28; j_gene: TRBJ1-1; CDR3aa: ASSNYQERNTEAF
abundance: .; v_gene: TRBV5-4; j_gene: TRBJ1-1; CDR3aa: ASAMWGGGGTEAF
abundance: .; v_gene: TRBV29-1; j_gene: TRBJ2-1; CDR3aa: SVDELNYNEQF
abundance: once; v_gene: TRBV9; j_gene: TRBJ2-7; CDR3aa: ASSVGLGPSSYEQY
abundance: .; v_gene: TRBV11-2; j_gene: TRBJ1-6; CDR3aa: ASSPYRSASPLH
abundance: .; v_gene: TRBV6-6; j_gene: TRBJ2-3; CDR3aa: ASSYWGGQSTDTQY
abundance: .; v_gene: TRBV28; j_gene: TRBJ1-2; CDR3aa: ASSPSPDYGYT
abundance: few; v_gene: TRBV19; j_gene: TRBJ1-5; CDR3aa: ASSIIPASAGPQH
abundance: .; v_gene: TRBV27; j_gene: TRBJ2-7; CDR3aa: ASSLGTASSYEQY
abundance: .; v_gene: TRBV5-1; j_gene: TRBJ2-2; CDR3aa: ASSLDFEDPRELF
abundance: .; v_gene: TRBV30; j_gene: TRBJ1-2; CDR3aa: AWSNKSAGYGYT
abundance: .; v_gene: TRBV10-2; j_gene: TRBJ1-5; CDR3aa: ASSDRGARQPQH
abundance: .; v_gene: TRBV5-1; j_gene: TRBJ1-2; CDR3aa: ASSLRARTNYGYT
abundance: .; v_gene: TRBV9; j_gene: TRBJ2-1; CDR3aa: ASSVAGNYNEQF
abundance: .; v_gene: TRBV18; j_gene: TRBJ2-7; CDR3aa: ASSPPGPGGNLYEQY
abundance: many; v_gene: TRBV15; j_gene: TRBJ1-6; CDR3aa: ATSRGTDSYNSPLH
abundance: few; v_gene: TRBV11-3; j_gene: TRBJ2-2; CDR3aa: ASSQTGTNTGELF
abundance: .; v_gene: TRBV19; j_gene: TRBJ2-5; CDR3aa: ASSIPGKETQY
abundance: .; v_gene: TRBV5-1; j_gene: TRBJ1-4; CDR3aa: ASSFVGTENEKLF
abundance: .; v_gene: TRBV30; j_gene: TRBJ1-5; CDR3aa: AWSLNSNQPQH
abundance: .; v_gene: TRBV7-2; j_gene: TRBJ2-1; CDR3aa: ASSFSRNEQF
abundance: few; v_gene: TRBV2; j_gene: TRBJ1-1; CDR3aa: ASSGPVRGITEAF
abundance: .; v_gene: TRBV4-1; j_gene: TRBJ1-1; CDR3aa: ASSQVKGGGTEAF
abundance: .; v_gene: TRBV7-3; j_gene: TRBJ1-2; CDR3aa: ASSFDRASYGYT
abundance: .; v_gene: TRBV4-1; j_gene: TRBJ1-1; CDR3aa: ASSQVGFRMNTEAF
abundance: .; v_gene: TRBV29-1; j_gene: TRBJ2-7; CDR3aa: SVDGTGPHEQY
abundance: .; v_gene: TRBV14; j_gene: TRBJ1-1; CDR3aa: ASSQGARGVIGTEAF
abundance: .; v_gene: TRBV29-1; j_gene: TRBJ2-1; CDR3aa: SVEGGWETGFNEQF
abundance: .; v_gene: TRBV5-5; j_gene: TRBJ2-1; CDR3aa: ASSLVVGGGYNEQF
abundance: once; v_gene: TRBV4-1; j_gene: TRBJ2-3; CDR3aa: ASSRRDRDFVYTQY
abundance: .; v_gene: TRBV7-9; j_gene: TRBJ1-3; CDR3aa: ASSIGGSGNTIY
abundance: .; v_gene: TRBV7-9; j_gene: TRBJ2-5; CDR3aa: AIQGQNQETQY
abundance: .; v_gene: TRBV18; j_gene: TRBJ1-6; CDR3aa: ASSLRQGDNSPLH
abundance: once; v_gene: TRBV11-2; j_gene: TRBJ2-4; CDR3aa: ASQERIAKNIQY
abundance: .; v_gene: TRBV2; j_gene: TRBJ2-1; CDR3aa: ASSDGDTEGNEQF
abundance: .; v_gene: TRBV27; j_gene: TRBJ2-7; CDR3aa: ASSTPEGRKY
abundance: .; v_gene: TRBV19; j_gene: TRBJ1-5; CDR3aa: ASSMGTTGNQPQH
abundance: .; v_gene: TRBV28; j_gene: TRBJ2-7; CDR3aa: ASIRQGRSYEQY
abundance: .; v_gene: TRBV11-3; j_gene: TRBJ2-7; CDR3aa: ASSGGTGFLYEQY